This passage covers 17 T cell receptor beta chains from one sample sequenced in a study of shared clonotypes between healthy human individuals. Sequenced by immunoSEQ multiplex PCR; TCRdb stores in-frame clones only, minus some. The data hold around 550,000 clones, with almost 97% observed a single time. Sequencing was performed on naive CD4+ T cells sorted from blood. Sample subset: CD45RA+ positively selected. The source of these receptors is a woman aged 30 to 39 in good health.

The chain uses TRBV2 and TRBJ2-1, with D perhaps TRBD1 (5 bases). Germline CDR1 SNHLY, CDR2 FYNNEI. V lost 7 bases and J 13 bases, leaving 17 bases between the germline ends. The CDR3 loop spans 12 amino acids. This CDR3 reads CASTLTERGQFF. The CDR3 DNA is TGTGCCAGCACGCTAACCGAAAGGGGCCAGTTCTTC.

V gene TRBV28 combines with J gene TRBJ1-5; D gene unclear. V dropped 8 bases and J dropped 6 bases, with 20 bases sitting between them. Germline CDR1 is MDHEN and CDR2 is SYDVKM. The CDR3 contains 15 residues. The DNA for the CDR3 is TGTGCCAGCCGCGAACCGTCCGGCGGAGGTCAGCCCCAGCATTTT. Encoded protein: CASREPSGGGQPQHF.

V gene TRBV6-1 combines with J gene TRBJ1-5; D gene uncertain. Per germline, CDR1 MNHNS and CDR2 SASEGT. The CDR3 extends over 12 amino acids. V was trimmed by 3 bases and J by 3 bases, leaving 3 bases between them. In DNA form, the CDR3 reads TGTGCCAGCAGTGATTTCAATCAGCCCCAGCATTTT. Its protein product is CASSDFNQPQHF.

This rearrangement joins TRBV4-1 to TRBJ2-7, with 9 bases matching TRBD2. Germline V CDR1 and CDR2: MGHRA, YSYEKL. Trimming removed 1 base from V and 7 bases from J; junction bases left unmatched: 8. This CDR3 spans 15 amino acids. CDR3: CASSQVAGALEEQYF. The DNA of the CDR3 is TGCGCCAGCAGCCAAGTAGCGGGAGCCCTAGAGGAGCAGTACTTC.

This chain uses TRBV29-1 with TRBJ2-5; TRBD2 aligns across 10 bases. After removal of 6 bases from V and 2 bases from J, the junction contained 6 bases not matched to a gene. CDR1 SQVTM and CDR2 ANQGSEA come from the germline V gene. This CDR3 region has 14 residues. The CDR3 here is CSVTSLAGQETQYF. CDR3 sequence (DNA): TGCAGCGTCACTTCACTAGCGGGACAAGAGACCCAGTACTTC.

V is TRBV28 and J is TRBJ2-1, with 11 positions matching TRBD2. The ends lost 3 bases at V and 9 bases at J; junction bases unmatched: 7. CDR1 and CDR2 from the germline V gene are MDHEN and SYDVKM. The CDR3 covers 15 residues. CDR3 sequence (DNA): TGTGCCAGCAGTTTCGTAGCGGGAGGGCGCGGTGAGCAGTTCTTC. This sequence encodes CASSFVAGGRGEQFF.

The gene calls are TRBV4-2 and TRBJ2-7; unclear D gene. Germline V gene lookup returns CDR1 LGHNA and CDR2 YNFKEQ. The CDR3 length is 14 residues. The V end was cut by 5 bases, the J end by 5 bases, with 16 bases between. The CDR3 loop reads CASSIDPYANEQYF. The CDR3 DNA sequence: TGTGCCAGCAGCATCGACCCCTACGCCAACGAGCAGTACTTC.

The V call is TRBV2, the J call TRBJ2-7; 8 nucleotides line up with TRBD1. Looked up from germline, CDR1 is SNHLY and CDR2 is FYNNEI. V shed 5 bases and J 4 bases; nucleotides not matched to a gene: 7. The CDR3 is 14 residues long. As DNA, the CDR3 is TGTGCCAGCAGTCCGGGACAGGCAATATACGAGCAGTACTTC. Residues: CASSPGQAIYEQYF.

V is TRBV19 and J is TRBJ1-3; unclear D gene. CDR3 length: 14 amino acids. Per the germline V gene, CDR1 is LNHDA and CDR2 is SQIVND (reference sequence). V gave up 7 bases and J gave up 0 bases, with 10 bases separating them. The CDR3 here is CASKGGYSGNTIYF. CDR3 sequence (DNA): TGTGCCAGTAAGGGAGGATACTCTGGAAACACCATATATTTT.

The chain links TRBV6-1 to TRBJ2-7; the D is unclear. Germline V CDR1 and CDR2: MNHNS, SASEGT. V lost 2 bases and J 0 bases, leaving 5 bases between the germline ends. The length of the CDR3 is 13 residues. The CDR3 region is CASSELPSYEQYF. The CDR3 bases are TGTGCCAGCAGTGAACTGCCCTCCTACGAGCAGTACTTC.

This chain links TRBV28 with TRBJ1-1, with 9 bases lining up with TRBD1. Germline CDR1 reads MDHEN; CDR2 reads SYDVKM. The CDR3 spans 15 residues. V lost 6 bases and J lost 4; bases outside the gene matches: 9. The CDR3 DNA reads as TGTGCCAGCAGCGTGGGGAAGGGACAGGGCACTGAAGCTTTCTTT. Its translation is CASSVGKGQGTEAFF.

The chain carries TRBV6-5 and TRBJ2-7; D unclear. Trimming took off 2 bases at V and 4 bases at J, with 6 bases between the two ends. This CDR3 is 12 amino acids long. Per the germline V gene, CDR1 is MNHEY and CDR2 is SVGAGI. CDR3 amino acids: CASSYPSYEQYF. The CDR3 bases are TGTGCCAGCAGTTACCCCAGTTACGAGCAGTACTTC.

The J gene is TRBJ2-1, the V gene TRBV5-1; possibly TRBD2 for D (6 bases). There are 13 residues in the CDR3. CDR1 SGHRS and CDR2 YFSETQ come from the germline V gene. Deletions cut 6 bases from V and 6 bases from J, with 13 bases between. This chain's CDR3 is CASNPGEVNEQFF. The CDR3, as DNA: TGCGCCAGCAACCCGGGAGAGGTCAATGAGCAGTTCTTC.

The chain uses TRBV19 and TRBJ2-7, with D uncertain. V shed 6 bases and J shed 4 bases, with 13 bases lying between them. CDR3 length equals 13 residues. Germline-derived CDR1 and CDR2 are LNHDA and SQIVND (reference sequence). CDR3 protein: CASSSGSDYEQYF. The CDR3 region has the DNA TGTGCCAGTAGCTCGGGCTCGGATTACGAGCAGTACTTC.

The chain couples TRBV7-2 to TRBJ1-1, with a tentative D call TRBD1 (5 bases). There are 13 residues in the CDR3. Germline V gives CDR1 SGHTA, CDR2 FQGNSA. Trimming shortened V by 1 base and J by 8 bases, and 11 bases separated the two germline ends. The DNA for the CDR3 is TGTGCCAGCAGCTTAGAGAGACAGATAGAAGCTTTCTTT. Its translation: CASSLERQIEAFF.

The chain links TRBV7-8 to TRBJ2-3, with 12 bases matching TRBD2. Germline-derived CDR1 and CDR2 are SGHVS and FQNEAQ. The V segment lost 5 bases and the J segment 0 bases; nucleotides outside the gene matches: 6. This CDR3 is built from 17 residues. The CDR3 nucleotides read TGTGCCAGCAGCGCCAGACTAGCGGGAGCTAGCACAGATACGCAGTATTTT. This translates into CASSARLAGASTDTQYF. The whole variable domain, filled in from reference TRBV7-8 and TRBJ2-3, reads GAGVSQSPRYKVAKRGQDVALRCDPISGHVSLFWYQQALGQGPEFLTYFQNEAQLDKSGLPSDRFFAERPEGSVSTLKIQRTQQEDSAVYLCASSARLAGASTDTQYFGPGTRLTVL.

In this sample, this clone turned up once. The chain carries TRBV27 and TRBJ1-6, with a weak D call TRBD1 (5 bases). Trimming stripped 3 bases from V and 6 bases from J, with 12 bases between. From germline, CDR1 is MNHEY and CDR2 SMNVEV (reference sequence). The CDR3 sequence is 15 residues long. CDR3 protein: CASSFKQAINSPLHF. In DNA form, the CDR3 reads TGTGCCAGCAGTTTCAAACAGGCGATTAATTCACCCCTCCACTTT.